The entry that follows covers one T cell receptor (beta chain) sequence. Its binding antigen is unknown. No qualities accompany the bases; no much larger clone lies one base away. The receptor library was made with the immunoSEQ multiplex PCR assay. A mixture of 60 forward primers for TCR Vbeta segments and 13 reverse primers for TCR Jbeta segments was used in the multiplex PCR. A multiplex PCR assay on genomic DNA amplified the CDR3 region of rearranged TCR beta genes. The Illumina HiSeq System was used to sequence the amplified TCR beta libraries as 87-base-pair reads. In the paper's pipeline: A later analysis counted about 80 million unique TCR beta chains across the 550 to 700 repertoires, and 9.5 million to 11 million of these chains were shared by at least two donors. Raw reads were error-corrected and collapsed into unique sequences with a nearest-neighbor algorithm that merged closely related sequences to remove PCR and sequencing errors. CDR3 sequences were aligned to IMGT reference sequences to assign V, D and J gene segments. Each retained sequence needed at least a six-nucleotide match to both a V gene segment and a J gene segment. Rearrangements were classified as productive when the CDR3 lacked stop codons and remained in frame with V and J, and all other rearrangements were classified as non-productive. CDR3 was defined by IMGT convention, running from the second conserved V-encoded cysteine to the conserved J-encoded phenylalanine. In an earlier analysis of roughly 610 of the donors, sequences lacking an unambiguous match to a single V gene segment were excluded. In an earlier analysis of roughly 600 of the donors, a V segment was called functional when productive rearrangements were above 56.7%, and segregating when the standard deviation between donors exceeded 5%. A statistical classification framework was developed to diagnose cytomegalovirus status using the catalog of TCR beta chain sequences. A later analysis assigned V and J genes by comparing TCR nucleotide sequences with IMGT/GENE-DB human TR gene sequences. Using the TCRdist pipeline, a later analysis assigned CDR3 sequences along with most-parsimonious VDJ recombination scenarios. In a later analysis, each TCR beta chain was defined by its CDR3 amino acid sequence together with its V-gene family, and reads lacking a unique V-gene family were excluded. A later analysis removed over 500 highly shared, low-generation-probability nucleotide sequences to deal with suspected cross-contamination and a sequencing artifact. For each public chain, a later analysis derived a clonal expansion index from normalized ranks of inferred template counts within each repertoire. Generation probabilities in a later analysis came from a VDJ recombination model fitted to out-of-frame rearrangements, and those results were checked against IGoR. Hypergeometric tests were used in a later analysis to score TCR-TCR, TCR-HLA and TCR-CMV co-occurrence, with a repertoire-size bias correction applied to the TCR pairs. To estimate false discovery rates, a later analysis permuted the HLA or CMV assignments 20 times. A later analysis grouped co-occurring TCRs with DBSCAN, adding TCRdist sequence similarity when clustering within HLA-allele-positive subsets. For co-occurrence clustering, repertoires with fewer than 30,000 or more than 120,000 public chains were excluded, along with five or six repertoires with anomalous nucleotide sharing. Sourced from immuneACCESS, this table was stored by TCRdb with only in-frame sequences that have V and J called. A share of the clones is absent; for the studies checked, an unresolved V gene accounts for under half, and the remainder has no known explanation. The V and J calls and clone size were taken over from that table, and D and trimming were inferred from the DNA. Here the sample has about 200,000 clones; about four fifths occur a single time. More than 1.5% of the sample goes to the ten largest clones.

This entry is derived from a study of cytomegalovirus exposure and HLA in healthy donors (dated by TCRdb to between 2016 and 2019). A note on the overall study: In an earlier analysis of 587 of the donors, around 290 Gb of sequence data and 117 million unique TCR beta sequences from roughly 190 million T cells were reported. An early release that covered some 630 HLA-typed donors contained approximately 300 gigabases of sequencing data and around 85 million unique TCR sequences. Among the roughly 410 genotyped donors, about 83% belonged to the genetic ancestry cluster associated with self-reported Caucasian donors. The study was designed to test whether signatures of past pathogen exposure could be identified by cataloging public T cell receptors. Using immunosequencing, the study profiled T cell repertoires from about 610 subjects and related those repertoires to cytomegalovirus serostatus. A separate validation cohort of roughly 130 different subjects was used in addition to the roughly 670-subject first cohort. High-throughput TCR immunosequencing, statistical association of individual TCRs with disease status, and machine learning were combined to predict cytomegalovirus infection status. A later analysis re-analyzed previously published TCR beta repertoires from 660 or so donors and added high-resolution HLA genotyping to study TCR occurrence patterns. Rather than using new phenotypic data, the later analysis identified candidate immune exposures from TCR beta sequences and from how often those sequences occurred across donors. To decide whether each TCR beta V gene segment behaved as functional or pseudogenic, an earlier analysis of approximately 620 of the donors relied on high-throughput TCR beta sequencing. Donor age, sex, ethnicity and CMV serostatus were compiled together with the repertoire data. A later genetic analysis used genome-wide SNP genotypes for about three fifths of the 666 donors, treating that subset as a discovery cohort. All discovery cohort repertoires had been generated on a single sequencing platform. Class I and class II HLA loci were covered by the typing at four-digit resolution. The number of typed donors differed by locus: roughly 620-640 for A, B, C, DRB1 and DQB1; some 540 for DQA1; 600 to 610 for DPA1; and around 450 for DPB1. Four or five DR-DQ haplotypes were handled as single units for association and clustering because linkage in the cohort was strong. On average, around 240,000 unique TCR beta nucleotide sequences were sequenced per donor among 350 to 400 genotyped donors of the cohort, with roughly a sixth of those sequences being non-productive.

In the germline V gene, CDR1 corresponds to MNHEY and CDR2 to SVGAGI. There are 14 amino acids in the CDR3, from cysteine to phenylalanine inclusive. Only the CDR3 DNA stays, 42 bases, in frame from base 1. Trimming removed 6 bases from V and 2 bases from J; the gene matches leave 7 bases unexplained. The paper's findings and limits, for the study overall: Because the 87-base-pair reads could not distinguish some IMGT-functional V segments, including TRBV6-2 and TRBV6-3, those segments were excluded. A further reported finding was that TCR beta sequences accurately predicted the HLA-A and HLA-B alleles for most subjects in the first cohort. Because HLA typing was missing for some donors at each locus, association tests included only the typed subset. Several of the top co-occurrence clusters appeared to be linked to parvovirus B19, influenza, CMV and Epstein-Barr virus, according to a later analysis. At a false discovery rate of 0.05, a later analysis linked some 17,000 TCR beta sequences to specific HLA alleles. Because counts were too low, some 16 rarely observed V segments, including chromosome 9 orphons, were excluded from the earlier analysis of around 590 of the donors. The study gave a list of roughly 150 TCR beta chains associated with cytomegalovirus. A cluster of highly shared sequence variants was judged likely to represent a technical artifact of the sequencing pipeline. Immune exposure information for the cohort was limited to CMV serostatus. According to a later analysis, most CMV-associated TCR beta chains appeared to be HLA-restricted, and the HLA associations seemed to be driven largely by CMV exposure. In vitro tests confirmed that a few of the cytomegalovirus-associated TCR beta chains recognize cytomegalovirus antigens. Strong co-occurrence of HLA alleles, especially DR and DQ, made assigning TCR associations to individual alleles difficult. Across donors, most TCR sequences were observed very rarely, whereas some public TCRs were present in many individuals. V-gene and J-gene trimming of TCR beta chains was associated with a missense DCLRE1C variant in a later genetic analysis, and the association was replicated in an independent cohort. An earlier analysis of roughly 570 of the donors showed that most TCR beta V segments appeared in productive rearrangements either about 87% or about 30% of the time, which broadly matched IMGT annotations. The authors suggested that the approach could potentially be generalized to other disease states and immunological phenotypes. This cohort had only TCR beta chains sequenced, and the lack of alpha or paired-chain data limited which features could be detected. According to a later analysis, TCR association rates differed among HLA loci, with DRB1 alleles showing the most associated TCRs and HLA-C alleles showing the fewest. A later genetic analysis reported fewer N-insertions in productive TCRs among donors in an Asian-associated ancestry cluster than the approximately 670-donor mean. Correlated functional status among segregating V segments might reflect linkage disequilibrium, but an unknown experimental factor could not be ruled out. In a later analysis, HLA-associated TCR beta chains were found to be more clonally expanded and to have lower generation probabilities than equally common non-associated chains. The classifier was reported to diagnose cytomegalovirus status with high specificity and sensitivity in both the original and validation cohorts. The presence/absence analyses assumed that sequencing depth was roughly uniform across donors, and that assumption may not be true.

The cohort was made up of approximately 670 healthy bone marrow donors. At the time of sampling, all cohort members were nominally healthy, though unrecorded immune exposures were likely present. The donor was CMV seropositive and belonged to the group of 250 to 300 seropositive cohort members. A peripheral blood sample was provided by each donor, and peripheral blood mononuclear cells were used for TCR beta sequencing. The Qiagen DNeasy Blood Extraction Kit was used to extract genomic DNA from the blood cell samples. In this chain, TRBV6-5 is recombined with TRBJ2-7, with 7 central nucleotides matching TRBD1. The sequence was collected from a girl aged 5-17 years in good health and CMV-seropositive. The sample comprised PBMCs. DNA sequence: TGTGCCAGCAGCCCCGGACAGGTCCCCTACGAGCAGTACTTC. Translated, it gives CASSPGQVPYEQYF.